The clone carrying this T cell receptor (beta chain) was observed a few times. TCRdb keeps only in-frame clones here, not all; method: immunoSEQ multiplex PCR. The top ten hold approximately 1.2% of the sample, which has a few hundred thousand clones, around 87% seen once. Participants came from some 23 US areas, aged about 18 to 95 years. Cohorts were determined from participant-reported clinical history. The sample belongs to a study of blood T cell repertoires in COVID-19. Looking at the study overall: From T cells, B-cell-depleted T cells, or PBMCs came the material, which was cDNA or gDNA.

Germline CDR1 and CDR2: SGHVS and FNYEAQ. Trimming took 1 base from V and 6 from J, leaving 18 bases between them. The CDR3 loop spans 16 amino acids. The chain links TRBV7-6 to TRBJ1-2; D is possibly TRBD1 (6 bases). The TCR sequence derives from a man aged 25-40 years who had recovered from COVID-19. Input material: PBMCs or T cells enriched from blood (not recorded which). The CDR3 loop is CASSLGRTGRGNGYTF. The CDR3 coding sequence is TGTGCCAGCAGCTTAGGGAGAACAGGGCGAGGAAATGGCTACACCTTC.